This TCR beta chain originates from a study of T cells expressing NK-cell markers. Study-level background: Underlying the TCR beta repertoires were sorted CD3+CD56+NKG2C+, CD3+CD56+NKG2C- and CD3+CD56-NKG2C+ T cells. Study-wide points: The contribution of dominant NKG2C+ clonotypes to CD8+ T cells in roughly six donors was roughly 1.0-7.5%.

TCRdb re-called the 5' RACE reads, yielding one record per CDR3 amino acid sequence without DNA. This specimen shows 500,000 or so distinct CDR3 sequences; the ten leading clones hold 3% to 4.5%. Concerning this clonotype: Antigen specificity is unknown.

Sequencing was carried out using blood T cells: a sorted CD56 or NKG2C T cell subset, CD4+ or CD8+ T cells, or bulk PBMC T cells (not recorded which). The TCR comes from a man younger than 30 in good health.

The CDR3 is CASSAGQGPDTQYF. The chain combines TRBV9 with TRBJ2-3; TCRdb designates TRBD1, a call that cannot be tested without DNA. The CDR3 consists of 14 residues. Germline loops: CDR1 SGDLS, CDR2 YYNGEE.